These 32 T cell receptor beta chains were sequenced from one sample in a study of shared clonotypes between healthy human individuals. The naive CD8 population came from CD45RO-negative cells selected for CCR7, without terminally differentiated effector memory CD45RA+ cells. Sequenced by immunoSEQ multiplex PCR; TCRdb stores in-frame clones only, minus some. The sample contains more than 550,000 clones, 92% of which appear only once. Source material: naive CD8+ T cells sorted from blood. The receptors originated from a man younger than 45 in good health.

The V call is TRBV6-6, the J call TRBJ2-5; possible D gene TRBD1, 6 bases. Germline CDR1 is MNHNY and CDR2 is SVGAGI (reference sequence). CDR3 length equals 14 residues. The V end lost 6 bases, the J end lost 4 bases, and 15 bases lay between the germline ends. The DNA of the CDR3 is TGTGCCAGCAGAGGGACACAGGAACGAGAGACCCAGTACTTC. The encoded protein is CASRGTQERETQYF.

This chain links TRBV27 with TRBJ1-2; unclear D gene. The CDR3 runs 14 residues. From germline, CDR1 is MNHEY and CDR2 SMNVEV (reference sequence). The ends were cut back, 4 bases at V and 6 bases at J, with 15 bases in the middle. This CDR3 is CASSYQAGSHGYTF. As DNA, the CDR3 is TGTGCCAGCAGTTATCAAGCGGGATCACATGGCTACACCTTC.

CDR3 residues: CASSELAGTNEQFF. Written as DNA, the CDR3 is TGCGCCAGCAGTGAACTAGCGGGAACCAATGAGCAGTTCTTC. V gene TRBV10-1 combines with J gene TRBJ2-1; TRBD2 matches 10 bases. V shed 3 bases and J 6 bases; nucleotides not matched to a gene: 2. CDR3 size: 14 residues. Germline V gene data show CDR1 as WNHNN and CDR2 as SYGVQD (reference sequence).

J is TRBJ2-7 and V is TRBV14, with 7 bases aligning to TRBD1. Germline CDR1 reads SGHDN; CDR2 reads FVKESK. V trimming: 1 base; J trimming: 1 base; junction bases outside the gene matches: 7. The CDR3 covers 16 residues. This CDR3 reads CASSQAFGQVSYEQYF. The CDR3 DNA sequence: TGTGCCAGCAGCCAAGCCTTCGGACAGGTATCCTACGAGCAGTACTTC.

The CDR3 sequence: CASSLVVPSLSQETQYF. In DNA, the CDR3 is TGTGCCAGCAGCTTGGTAGTCCCTTCCTTATCACAAGAGACCCAGTACTTC. This chain connects TRBV5-6 to TRBJ2-5, with unresolved D. This CDR3 is built from 17 residues. Germline lookup yields CDR1 SGHDT and CDR2 YYEEEE. Trimming left V 0 bases short and J 2 bases short, with 17 bases between.

The chain combines TRBV5-4 with TRBJ2-5; D may be TRBD1 or TRBD2 (7 bases each). Germline-derived CDR1 and CDR2 are SGHNT and YYREEE (reference sequence). The CDR3 sequence is 19 residues long. The V end was cut by 2 bases, the J end by 1 base, with 24 bases between. CDR3 residues: CASSFEYSRQGGIQETQYF. The CDR3 bases are TGTGCCAGCAGCTTTGAGTACTCGCGACAGGGAGGGATCCAAGAGACCCAGTACTTC.

This clone was seen a single time. Other DNA sequences in this specimen translate into the identical CDR3. The chain has TRBV29-1 and TRBJ2-7; D gene ambiguous. The CDR3 has 11 residues. Trimming pared 3 bases from V and 0 bases from J, leaving 3 bases between. Looked up from germline, CDR1 is SQVTM and CDR2 is ANQGSEA. CDR3 in DNA: TGCAGCGTTGACAACTCCTACGAGCAGTACTTC. Residues: CSVDNSYEQYF.

This clone was seen a few times. J is TRBJ2-2 and V is TRBV11-3, with 11 bases identical to TRBD2. Germline lookup yields CDR1 SGHNT and CDR2 YENEEA. V was pared by 3 bases and J by 3 bases, with 6 bases of the junction left unmatched. The CDR3 is made up of 17 amino acids. Here the CDR3 DNA reads TGTGCCAGCAGCTTCGATAGCGGGAGGGCCTACACCGGGGAGCTGTTTTTT. It translates to CASSFDSGRAYTGELFF.

The rearrangement links TRBV7-6 to TRBJ2-3; TRBD2 matches 11 bases. Per the germline V gene, CDR1 is SGHVS and CDR2 is FNYEAQ. The CDR3 consists of 17 residues. J gave up 1 base and V 1 base, and 4 bases lay outside the gene matches. The DNA of the CDR3 is TGTGCCAGCAGCTTAGTAGCGGGAGGGCCCGGCACAGATACGCAGTATTTT. It yields the protein CASSLVAGGPGTDTQYF.

On this clone itself: The identical CDR3 is also encoded by other nucleotide sequences in the sample. This chain joins TRBV7-9 and TRBJ2-7, with a weak D call TRBD2 (5 bases). Per the germline V gene, CDR1 is SEHNR and CDR2 is FQNEAQ (reference sequence). This CDR3 spans 13 amino acids. Trimming removed 3 bases from V and 0 bases from J, with 6 bases in between. Written as DNA, the CDR3 is TGTGCCAGCAGCTTTCGGGGCTCCTACGAGCAGTACTTC. Translating gives CASSFRGSYEQYF. Full variable domain (rest looked up from reference TRBV7-9 and TRBJ2-7): DTGVSQNPRHKITKRGQNVTFRCDPISEHNRLYWYRQTLGQGPEFLTYFQNEAQLEKSRLLSDRFSAERPKGSFSTLEIQRTEQGDSAMYLCASSFRGSYEQYFGPGTRLTVT.

The chain carries TRBV12-2 and TRBJ2-3. TRBV12-2 is termed a pseudogene. This CDR3 has 20 residues. Written as DNA, the CDR3 is TGTGCAAGTCGCTTCGCCGCACGCGTGGGGATGGCCCGAGGCCCAGATACGCAGTATTTT. It translates to CASRFAARVGMARGPDTQYF.

The chain is built from TRBV20-1 and TRBJ2-5, with a weak D call TRBD2 (6 bases). Germline CDR1 is DFQATT and CDR2 is SNEGSKA (reference sequence). There are 11 residues in the CDR3. The V gene lost 5 bases and the J gene lost 4 bases, with 8 bases spanning the gap. The CDR3 protein is CSAGTLETQYF. As DNA, the CDR3 is TGCAGTGCTGGGACTTTAGAGACCCAGTACTTC.

This clone was observed a few times. V is TRBV30 and J is TRBJ2-3; no clear D. V was cut by 2 bases and J by 0 bases, with 9 bases left in between. Germline CDR1 reads GTSNPN; CDR2 reads SVGIG (reference sequence). This CDR3 is 14 amino acids long. The CDR3 nucleotides read TGTGCCTGGAGTCTGGGAACTAGCACAGATACGCAGTATTTT. This gives the protein CAWSLGTSTDTQYF. The full variable domain, with the rest looked up from reference TRBV30 and TRBJ2-3, is SQTIHQWPATLVQPVGSPLSLECTVEGTSNPNLYWYRQAAGRGLQLLFYSVGIGQISSEVPQNLSASRPQDRQFILSSKKLLLSDSGFYLCAWSLGTSTDTQYFGPGTRLTVL.

The CDR3 coding sequence is TGTGCCAGCAGTTGGGGTAGCGGGATAGGCTCCTACGAGCAGTACTTC. It is translated as CASSWGSGIGSYEQYF. The chain has TRBV27 and TRBJ2-7; 8 nucleotides agree with TRBD2. The V gene's germline CDR1 is MNHEY and CDR2 SMNVEV (reference sequence). The J segment lost 0 bases and the V segment lost 4 bases, leaving 8 bases of the junction unmatched. This CDR3 is 16 amino acids long.

Comment on this clone: This specimen includes other DNA sequences encoding the same CDR3. This chain links TRBV27 with TRBJ2-2; D is unresolved. The CDR3 has 13 residues. The germline CDR1 and CDR2 sequences are MNHEY and SMNVEV (reference sequence). The V gene lost 5 bases and the J gene lost 1 base, with 5 bases spanning the gap. This chain's CDR3 is CASSLGNTGELFF. CDR3 DNA sequence: TGTGCCAGCAGTCTAGGGAACACCGGGGAGCTGTTTTTT.

The CDR3 is CASSKPGGEQYF. CDR3 sequence (DNA): TGTGCCAGCAGCAAGCCAGGGGGCGAGCAGTACTTC. The chain combines TRBV27 with TRBJ2-7, with TRBD1 matching 7 bases. The CDR3 spans 12 residues. Germline V lookup: CDR1 MNHEY, CDR2 SMNVEV (reference sequence). V was pared by 6 bases and J by 6 bases, with 5 bases of the junction left unmatched.

The chain couples TRBV28 to TRBJ2-7; D possibly corresponds to TRBD1 (6 bases). Germline CDR1 MDHEN, CDR2 SYDVKM. Trimming removed 10 bases from V and 5 bases from J, with 15 bases in between. The CDR3 is made up of 12 amino acids. For the CDR3, the DNA is TGTGCCACCGGATGGACAGTAAACGAGCAGTACTTC. As protein: CATGWTVNEQYF.

This clone came up once. The chain carries TRBV10-1 and TRBJ2-7, with TRBD2 identical over 14 bases. Per the germline V gene, CDR1 is WNHNN and CDR2 is SYGVQD (reference sequence). V lost 3 bases, J lost 6 bases, and 7 bases stayed unmatched. This CDR3 is built from 16 residues. This CDR3 reads CASSETGTSGRGEQYF. The CDR3 DNA follows: TGCGCCAGCAGTGAAACAGGGACTAGCGGGAGAGGCGAGCAGTACTTC.

The chain has TRBV2 and TRBJ2-5; D is unclear. V gave up 1 base and J gave up 5 bases, with 8 bases separating them. Germline assignment: CDR1 SNHLY and CDR2 FYNNEI. The CDR3 spans 13 residues. The CDR3 DNA reads TGTGCCAGCAGTGAAGGAGCAGTGGAGACCCAGTACTTC. It is translated as CASSEGAVETQYF.

This chain uses TRBV7-2 with TRBJ2-7, with TRBD2 matching over 11 bases. The CDR3 spans 15 residues. V lost 8 bases, J lost 2 bases, and 8 bases stayed unmatched. The germline CDR1 and CDR2 sequences are SGHTA and FQGNSA. CDR3 in DNA: TGTGCCAGCGGGGCCGGGACTAGCGGAACCTACGAGCAGTACTTC. Translation: CASGAGTSGTYEQYF. Filled out from reference TRBV7-2 and TRBJ2-7, the complete variable domain reads GAGVSQSPSNKVTEKGKDVELRCDPISGHTALYWYRQSLGQGLEFLIYFQGNSAPDKSGLPSDRFSAERTGGSVSTLTIQRTQQEDSAVYLCASGAGTSGTYEQYFGPGTRLTVT.

Concerning this clone itself: At one end the junction does not follow the germline gene, possibly because of a read error. V gene TRBV27 combines with J gene TRBJ2-1, with 12 nucleotides matching TRBD2. This CDR3 is built from 17 residues. CDR1 MNHEY and CDR2 SMNVEV come from the germline V gene (reference sequence). CDR3 nucleotides: TGTGCCAGCAGTCTATCCCTGACTAGCGGGAGATCAAATGAGCAGTTCTTC. It encodes CASSLSLTSGRSNEQFF.

The chain links TRBV6-5 to TRBJ2-1; the match to TRBD2 covers 10 bases. This CDR3 has 16 residues. In germline, CDR1 is MNHEY, CDR2 SVGAGI. The junction had 5 bases not matched to a gene; V was cut back by 2 bases and J by 4 bases. The CDR3 nucleotides read TGTGCCAGCAGTTACGGGGTTAGCGGGAGGTACAATGAGCAGTTCTTC. Translated, it gives CASSYGVSGRYNEQFF.

The chain links TRBV5-1 to TRBJ2-1, with TRBD2 matching 11 bases. CDR1 and CDR2 from the germline V gene are SGHRS and YFSETQ. V shed 1 base and J 9 bases; nucleotides not matched to a gene: 6. The CDR3 runs to 15 residues. CDR3 DNA sequence: TGCGCCAGCAGCTTGTGGACTAGCGGGTTAGGTGAGCAGTTCTTC. Translated, it gives CASSLWTSGLGEQFF.

Here the CDR3 DNA reads TGTGCCAGCAGCCAAGAGGTAATAGGGGCTAGCGGGAGTCTCAGGGACGAGCAGTACTTC. This sequence encodes CASSQEVIGASGSLRDEQYF. The chain combines TRBV4-2 with TRBJ2-7, with 10 bases identical to TRBD2. Trimming cost V 0 bases and J 5 bases; bases outside gene matches: 19. There are 20 residues in the CDR3. Germline V gene data show CDR1 as LGHNA and CDR2 as YNFKEQ.

The V gene is TRBV9, the J gene TRBJ2-5, with 8 bases aligning to TRBD1. The CDR3 has 17 amino acids. J gave up 2 bases and V 0 bases, and 9 bases lay outside the gene matches. Germline V gene sequence: CDR1 SGDLS, CDR2 YYNGEE. The CDR3 DNA is TGTGCCAGCAGCGTAGGTACCGGGACAGGTGGACAAGAGACCCAGTACTTC. It codes for CASSVGTGTGGQETQYF. The full variable domain, in which reference TRBV9 and TRBJ2-5 provide the parts outside the CDR3, is DSGVTQTPKHLITATGQRVTLRCSPRSGDLSVYWYQQSLDQGLQFLIQYYNGEERAKGNILERFSAQQFPDLHSELNLSSLELGDSALYFCASSVGTGTGGQETQYFGPGTRLLVL.

The genes are TRBV18 and TRBJ2-5; 10 positions match TRBD2. CDR3 size: 20 residues. The trim removed 6 bases at V and 5 bases at J, leaving 24 bases unmatched. Per germline, CDR1 KGHSH and CDR2 LQKENI. The CDR3 sequence: CASSNNVHLTGTSEMETQYF. CDR3 in DNA: TGTGCCAGCTCCAACAATGTACATCTAACCGGGACTAGCGAAATGGAGACCCAGTACTTC. Full variable domain (remainder filled in from reference TRBV18 and TRBJ2-5): NAGVMQNPRHLVRRRGQEARLRCSPMKGHSHVYWYRQLPEEGLKFMVYLQKENIIDESGMPKERFSAEFPKEGPSILRIQQVVRGDSAAYFCASSNNVHLTGTSEMETQYFGPGTRLLVL.

On this clone itself: Other nucleotide sequences from this sample produce the same CDR3. V gene TRBV7-9 combines with J gene TRBJ1-4; no firm D call. The length of the CDR3 is 14 residues. Germline CDR1 and CDR2: SEHNR and FQNEAQ (reference sequence). The V and J ends lost 1 base and 0 bases respectively, with 3 bases between them. The CDR3 nucleotides read TGTGCCAGCAGCTTAGGTACAACTAATGAAAAACTGTTTTTT. It is translated as CASSLGTTNEKLFF.

V gene TRBV11-1 combines with J gene TRBJ2-7, with D possibly TRBD2 on 5 matching bases. Trimming took 3 bases from V and 6 from J, leaving 9 bases between them. The CDR3 is 12 residues long. Germline CDR1 and CDR2: SGHAT and FQDESV (reference sequence). CDR3 residues: CASSFAGREQYF. The CDR3 nucleotides read TGTGCCAGCAGCTTTGCGGGTCGCGAGCAGTACTTC.

The gene calls are TRBV2 and TRBJ1-4; no clear D gene. Trimming cost V 2 bases and J 4 bases, with 5 bases left between them. Germline V gene sequence: CDR1 SNHLY, CDR2 FYNNEI. This CDR3 spans 13 amino acids. The CDR3 nucleotides read TGTGCCAGCAGTGAATATAGTAATGAAAAACTGTTTTTT. Amino acid sequence: CASSEYSNEKLFF.

The J gene is TRBJ2-1, the V gene TRBV27, with 13 positions matching TRBD2. This CDR3 has 15 amino acids. Germline CDR1 and CDR2: MNHEY and SMNVEV (reference sequence). After removal of 4 bases from V and 9 bases from J, the junction contained 6 bases not matched to a gene. The CDR3, as DNA: TGTGCCAGCAGTTCTGGGACTAGCGGGAAGGGTGAGCAGTTCTTC. Amino acids: CASSSGTSGKGEQFF.

J is TRBJ2-2 and V is TRBV2; TRBD1 is a possible D gene (5 bases). The CDR3 runs 14 residues. Germline V lookup: CDR1 SNHLY, CDR2 FYNNEI. With 4 bases removed from V and 5 bases from J, the gap between germline ends came to 11 bases. CDR3 coding DNA: TGTGCCAGCAGTGGGGTCAGGGCGACCGGGGAGCTGTTTTTT. It is translated as CASSGVRATGELFF.

The chain recombines TRBV7-9 with TRBJ2-1, with a weak D call TRBD2 (6 bases). The CDR3 contains 13 residues. V lost 2 bases to trimming and J lost 7 bases, with 9 bases between them. Germline lookup yields CDR1 SEHNR and CDR2 FQNEAQ (reference sequence). This chain's CDR3 is CASSLYAGNEQFF. In DNA form, the CDR3 reads TGTGCCAGCAGCTTATACGCGGGGAATGAGCAGTTCTTC.